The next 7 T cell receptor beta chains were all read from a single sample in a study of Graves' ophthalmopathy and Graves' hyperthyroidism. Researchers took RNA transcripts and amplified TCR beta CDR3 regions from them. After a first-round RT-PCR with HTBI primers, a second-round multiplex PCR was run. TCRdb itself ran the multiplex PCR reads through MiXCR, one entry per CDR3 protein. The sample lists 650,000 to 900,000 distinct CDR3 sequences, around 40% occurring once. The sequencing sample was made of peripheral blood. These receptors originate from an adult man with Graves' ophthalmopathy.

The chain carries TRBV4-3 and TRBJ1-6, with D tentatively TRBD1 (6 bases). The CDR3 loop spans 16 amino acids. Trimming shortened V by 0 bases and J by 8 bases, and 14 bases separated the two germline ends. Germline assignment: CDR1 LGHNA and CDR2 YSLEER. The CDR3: CASSQERGAWDSPLHF. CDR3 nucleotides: TGCGCCAGCAGCCAAGAACGGGGGGCTTGGGATTCACCCCTCCACTTT.

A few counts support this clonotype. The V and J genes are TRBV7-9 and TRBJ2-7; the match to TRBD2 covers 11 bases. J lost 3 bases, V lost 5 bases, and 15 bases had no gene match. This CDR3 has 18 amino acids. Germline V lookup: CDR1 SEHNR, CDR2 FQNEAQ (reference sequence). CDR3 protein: CASSQELAGGWGLYEQYF. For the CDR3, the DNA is TGTGCCAGCAGCCAAGAGCTAGCGGGAGGCTGGGGACTCTACGAGCAGTACTTC.

The CDR3 coding sequence is TGTGCCAGCAGCTTAGCCGGGACTCAACTGTACCAAGAGACCCAGTACTTC. This codes for CASSLAGTQLYQETQYF. The genes are TRBV7-9 and TRBJ2-5; D possibly corresponds to TRBD2 (6 bases). The germline CDR1 and CDR2 sequences are SEHNR and FQNEAQ (reference sequence). The CDR3 sequence is 17 residues long. The V gene lost 0 bases and the J gene lost 0 bases, with 14 bases spanning the gap.

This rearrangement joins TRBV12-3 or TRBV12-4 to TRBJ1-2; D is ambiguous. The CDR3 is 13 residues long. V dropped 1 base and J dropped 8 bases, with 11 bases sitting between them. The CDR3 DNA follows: TGTGCCAGCAGTTTAGAAGTAGGTTCGGGCTACACCTTC. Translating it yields CASSLEVGSGYTF.

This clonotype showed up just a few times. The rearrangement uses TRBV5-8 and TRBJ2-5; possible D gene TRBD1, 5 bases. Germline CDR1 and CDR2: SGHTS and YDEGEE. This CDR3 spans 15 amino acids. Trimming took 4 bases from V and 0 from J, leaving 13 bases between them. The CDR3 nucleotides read TGTGCCAGCAGCCCCAGGACACCTTACCAAGAGACCCAGTACTTC. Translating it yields CASSPRTPYQETQYF.

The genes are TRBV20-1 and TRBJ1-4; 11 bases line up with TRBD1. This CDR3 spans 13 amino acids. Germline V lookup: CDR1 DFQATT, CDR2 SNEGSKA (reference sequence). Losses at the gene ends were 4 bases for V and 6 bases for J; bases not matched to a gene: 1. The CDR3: CSATGQGDEKLFF. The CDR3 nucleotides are TGCAGTGCTACGGGACAGGGGGATGAAAAACTGTTTTTT.

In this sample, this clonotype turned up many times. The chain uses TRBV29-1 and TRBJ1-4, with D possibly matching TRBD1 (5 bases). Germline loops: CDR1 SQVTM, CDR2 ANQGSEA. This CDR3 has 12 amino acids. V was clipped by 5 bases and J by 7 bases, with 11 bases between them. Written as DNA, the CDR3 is TGCAGCGTTCTACGGGGGGGTGAAAAACTGTTTTTT. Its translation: CSVLRGGEKLFF.